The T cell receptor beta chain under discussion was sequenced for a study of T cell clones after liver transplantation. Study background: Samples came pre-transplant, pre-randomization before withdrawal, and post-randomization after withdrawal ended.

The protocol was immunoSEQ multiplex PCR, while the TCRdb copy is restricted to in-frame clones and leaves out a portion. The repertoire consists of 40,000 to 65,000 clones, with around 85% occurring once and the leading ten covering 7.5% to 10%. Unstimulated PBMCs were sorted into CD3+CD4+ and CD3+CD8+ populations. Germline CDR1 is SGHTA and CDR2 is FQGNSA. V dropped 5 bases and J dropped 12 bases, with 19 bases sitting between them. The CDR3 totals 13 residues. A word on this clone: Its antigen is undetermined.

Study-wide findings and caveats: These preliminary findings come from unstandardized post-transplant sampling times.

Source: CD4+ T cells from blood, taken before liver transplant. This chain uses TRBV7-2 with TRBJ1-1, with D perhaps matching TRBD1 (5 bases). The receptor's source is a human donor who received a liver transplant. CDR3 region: CASSRRARGSPFF. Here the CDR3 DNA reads TGTGCCAGCAGCCGCCGGGCCCGGGGGAGTCCTTTCTTT.